This T cell receptor beta chain appears in the sequencing data of a study of graft-versus-host responses after intestinal transplantation. Study in general: Multivisceral, liver-intestinal, or isolated intestinal grafts were transplanted into recipients. Recipients were all induced with anti-thymocyte globulin, then given tacrolimus and steroids for roughly 3 years.

V lost 0 bases, J lost 9 bases, and 7 bases lay in between. Looked up from germline, CDR1 is SGDLS and CDR2 is YYNGEE. The CDR3 runs to 12 residues. The protocol was immunoSEQ multiplex PCR, while the TCRdb copy is restricted to in-frame clones and leaves out a portion. This sample carries about 64,000 clones, 85% to 95% of them seen once, and the ten largest clones take about 1.7%. Regarding this clone: Its antigen remains unknown.

The specimen was unstimulated CD8+ T cells sorted from spleen or lymph node cells, collected before transplant. This clonotype originated in a human donor who was the organ donor for an intestinal transplant. The genes are TRBV9 and TRBJ2-1; D might be TRBD1 (6 bases). Written as DNA, the CDR3 is TGTGCCAGCAGCGTAGGAGGGGGTGAGCAGTTCTTC. Amino acid sequence: CASSVGGGEQFF.